This T cell receptor beta chain was sequenced in a study of cytomegalovirus exposure and HLA in healthy donors. Points from the study as a whole: Later analysis placed DRB1 highest and HLA-C lowest in TCR association rates, which differed by HLA locus.

In the case of this clone: Its antigen remains unknown.

Researchers ran the PCR with 60 Vbeta and 13 Jbeta primers. TCRdb's table, derived via immunoSEQ multiplex PCR, lists solely in-frame clones and lacks some. The sample yields some 250,000 clones, 82% seen once. Germline CDR1 LGHNA, CDR2 YNFKEQ. Trimming at V came to 0 bases and at J to 5 bases, leaving 12 bases not matched to a gene. The CDR3 spans 18 residues. The specimen was PBMCs. The V gene is TRBV4-2, the J gene TRBJ1-2, with 10 bases aligning to TRBD1. This sequence originates from a woman aged 40-49 years in good health and CMV-seropositive. In DNA, the CDR3 is TGTGCCAGCAGCCAAGAAACGAACCGACAGGGGGCATGGTATGGCTACACCTTC. This translates into CASSQETNRQGAWYGYTF.